These 26 T cell receptor beta chains were all obtained from the same sample, sequenced in a study of T cells in Graves' hyperthyroidism and ophthalmopathy. Amplification of TCR beta CDR3 regions used RNA as the template. TCR CDR3 regions were first amplified by RT-PCR with HTBI primers. TCRdb redid the calling of the multiplex PCR reads with MiXCR, one entry per CDR3 protein. The table includes just over 550,000 distinct CDR3 sequences, roughly 46% detected once. The sample comprised peripheral blood or thyroid tissue (not recorded which). All receptors come from a woman under 30 with Graves' hyperthyroidism.

This clonotype has ten or more counts. The V call is TRBV24-1, the J call TRBJ1-1; 8 positions agree with TRBD1. V lost 3 bases and J lost 1; bases outside the gene matches: 3. The germline CDR1 and CDR2 sequences are KGHDR and SFDVKD. The length of the CDR3 is 15 residues. DNA of the CDR3: TGTGCCACCAGTGATAGCACAGGGGGGAACACTGAAGCTTTCTTT. This encodes CATSDSTGGNTEAFF.

V usage is TRBV5-6 and J usage is TRBJ1-1; TRBD1 matches 11 bases. Germline V lookup: CDR1 SGHDT, CDR2 YYEEEE. The CDR3 loop spans 15 amino acids. J gave up 4 bases and V 5 bases, and 7 bases lay outside the gene matches. CDR3 sequence (DNA): TGTGCCAGCAGTTGGACAGGGGGCATTGGCACTGAAGCTTTCTTT. It yields the protein CASSWTGGIGTEAFF. The complete variable domain, with remaining parts taken from reference TRBV5-6 and TRBJ1-1, reads DAGVTQSPTHLIKTRGQQVTLRCSPKSGHDTVSWYQQALGQGPQFIFQYYEEEERQRGNFPDRFSGHQFPNYSSELNVNALLLGDSALYLCASSWTGGIGTEAFFGQGTRLTVV.

By frequency in the sample, this clonotype is medium-sized. V usage is TRBV25-1 and J usage is TRBJ1-6; TRBD1 agrees at 8 bases. Germline lookup yields CDR1 MGHDK and CDR2 SYGVNS. The V and J ends lost 5 bases and 9 bases, in that order; junction bases with no gene match: 6. The CDR3 is 14 residues long. The CDR3 DNA reads as TGTGCCAGCAGTCATGACAGGGGAAGTTCACCCCTCCACTTT. It specifies CASSHDRGSSPLHF.

This clonotype was seen a handful of times. The junction and the germline gene differ at one end; a read error may be behind it. The chain has TRBV20-1 and TRBJ1-2; D remains ambiguous. The CDR3 sequence is 14 residues long. Germline V gene data show CDR1 as DFQATT and CDR2 as SNEGSKA (reference sequence). The CDR3 spells CSAPTGQANSGYTF. Here the CDR3 DNA reads TGCAGTGCCCCTACCGGTCAGGCTAACTCTGGCTACACCTTC.

This chain connects TRBV2 to TRBJ1-4; the D gene is possibly TRBD1 (5 bases). Germline V gene data show CDR1 as SNHLY and CDR2 as FYNNEI. This CDR3 has 13 residues. V was cut by 7 bases and J by 4 bases, with 10 bases left in between. CDR3 DNA sequence: TGTGCCAGCACCCGGGGGGGTAATGAAAAACTGTTTTTT. The encoded protein is CASTRGGNEKLFF.

This clonotype was seen more than once but under ten times. V and J are TRBV7-3 and TRBJ2-6; no reliable D call. Trimming pared 5 bases from V and 4 bases from J, leaving 12 bases between. This CDR3 region has 15 residues. Germline V CDR1 and CDR2: SGHTA, FQGTGA. The CDR3 sequence: CASSQDVSGANVLTF. In DNA form, the CDR3 reads TGTGCCAGCAGCCAAGACGTGTCCGGGGCCAACGTCCTGACTTTC.

This clonotype was counted once. The V call is TRBV7-8, the J call TRBJ2-5; D unresolved. The germline CDR1 and CDR2 sequences are SGHVS and FQNEAQ. The CDR3 is 13 residues long. The V gene lost 4 bases and the J gene lost 5 bases, with 11 bases spanning the gap. The DNA of the CDR3 is TGTGCCAGCAGCTCCAGCGCGGAGGAGACCCAGTACTTC. This encodes CASSSSAEETQYF. Full variable domain (remainder filled in from reference TRBV7-8 and TRBJ2-5): GAGVSQSPRYKVAKRGQDVALRCDPISGHVSLFWYQQALGQGPEFLTYFQNEAQLDKSGLPSDRFFAERPEGSVSTLKIQRTQQEDSAVYLCASSSSAEETQYFGPGTRLLVL.

The chain links TRBV7-6 to TRBJ1-1, with D hard to call. Germline V gene lookup returns CDR1 SGHVS and CDR2 FNYEAQ. The CDR3 has 14 amino acids. Trimming cost V 6 bases and J 5 bases, with 16 bases left between them. The DNA for the CDR3 is TGTGCCAGCAGACAATCCCGCGGGATTACTGAAGCTTTCTTT. The encoded protein is CASRQSRGITEAFF.

The sample holds many counts of this clonotype. The chain is built from TRBV7-2 and TRBJ2-5; D uncertain. CDR1 SGHTA and CDR2 FQGNSA come from the germline V gene. Trimming cost V 7 bases and J 5 bases, with 14 bases left between them. The CDR3 contains 13 residues. CDR3 DNA: TGTGCCAGCAAGCGCCCAATCCCGGAGACCCAGTACTTC. Translating it yields CASKRPIPETQYF. Combining the CDR3 with reference TRBV7-2 and TRBJ2-5 gives the whole variable domain GAGVSQSPSNKVTEKGKDVELRCDPISGHTALYWYRQSLGQGLEFLIYFQGNSAPDKSGLPSDRFSAERTGGSVSTLTIQRTQQEDSAVYLCASKRPIPETQYFGPGTRLLVL.

This clonotype has more than one count but fewer than ten. This chain uses TRBV19 with TRBJ2-7, with TRBD2 matching 8 bases. Losses at the gene ends were 5 bases for V and 3 bases for J; bases not matched to a gene: 9. Germline V CDR1 and CDR2: LNHDA, SQIVND (reference sequence). The CDR3 covers 15 residues. CDR3 DNA: TGTGCCAGTAGTCTTACGCTAGCGGGCCACTACGAGCAGTACTTC. Translated: CASSLTLAGHYEQYF.

V is TRBV15 and J is TRBJ1-1, with D possibly matching TRBD1 (6 bases). V was cut by 6 bases and J by 1 base, with 21 bases left in between. This CDR3 has 17 residues. CDR1 and CDR2 from the germline V gene are LNHNV and YYDKDF (reference sequence). The CDR3 DNA reads TGTGCCACCAGAAACACGGGGAGGGGGTCTTGGAACACTGAAGCTTTCTTT. It codes for CATRNTGRGSWNTEAFF.

This clonotype was detected ten times or more. The chain recombines TRBV25-1 with TRBJ1-2; D unresolved. Germline V gives CDR1 MGHDK, CDR2 SYGVNS. With 5 bases removed from V and 6 bases from J, the gap between germline ends came to 10 bases. The CDR3 extends over 12 amino acids. CDR3 residues: CASSRLGNGYTF. The DNA for the CDR3 is TGTGCCAGCAGTCGGTTAGGGAATGGCTACACCTTC.

There are a few counts of this clonotype. The chain links TRBV20-1 to TRBJ2-7; 9 positions agree with TRBD2. The CDR3 consists of 13 residues. J gave up 6 bases and V 6 bases, and 9 bases lay outside the gene matches. Germline CDR1 reads DFQATT; CDR2 reads SNEGSKA (reference sequence). The CDR3 nucleotides are TGCAGTGCCGCGGGACTAGCAGCCCTCGAGCAGTACTTC. Translating it yields CSAAGLAALEQYF.

This clonotype was seen only once. The chain has TRBV25-1 and TRBJ1-2; D is undetermined. CDR3 length: 13 residues. Germline CDR1 and CDR2: MGHDK and SYGVNS. The ends were cut back, 5 bases at V and 2 bases at J, with 9 bases in the middle. CDR3 nucleotides: TGTGCCAGCAGTACCGGCAGGAACTATGGCTACACCTTC. It codes for CASSTGRNYGYTF.

This rearrangement joins TRBV9 to TRBJ2-2, with D maybe TRBD1 (5 bases). The germline V gene has CDR1 SGDLS and CDR2 YYNGEE. The CDR3 has 13 amino acids. V dropped 5 bases and J dropped 11 bases, with 16 bases sitting between them. Here the CDR3 DNA reads TGTGCCAGCAGTCCAGGGTCTGGCGGAGAGCTGTTTTTT. Amino acid sequence: CASSPGSGGELFF.

J is TRBJ2-2 and V is TRBV9, with TRBD2 matching 10 bases. Trimming at V came to 0 bases and at J to 4 bases, leaving 3 bases not matched to a gene. The CDR3 has 16 residues. CDR1 and CDR2 from the germline V gene are SGDLS and YYNGEE. The CDR3 loop is CASSVAASGGTGELFF. The CDR3 nucleotides read TGTGCCAGCAGCGTAGCGGCTAGCGGGGGCACCGGGGAGCTGTTTTTT. Drawing the rest from reference TRBV9 and TRBJ2-2, the complete variable domain is DSGVTQTPKHLITATGQRVTLRCSPRSGDLSVYWYQQSLDQGLQFLIQYYNGEERAKGNILERFSAQQFPDLHSELNLSSLELGDSALYFCASSVAASGGTGELFFGEGSRLTVL.

This clonotype was seen a handful of times. V gene TRBV20-1 combines with J gene TRBJ2-7; TRBD2 is a possible D gene (5 bases). CDR3 size: 14 residues. The ends were cut back, 0 bases at V and 2 bases at J, with 11 bases in the middle. The germline gives CDR1 DFQATT, CDR2 SNEGSKA (reference sequence). CDR3 sequence (DNA): TGCAGTGCTAGAGATCTGCTAGCCGCCTACGAGCAGTACTTC. Protein: CSARDLLAAYEQYF.

This chain uses TRBV7-9 with TRBJ1-6; TRBD1 matches 7 bases. Germline CDR1 and CDR2: SEHNR and FQNEAQ (reference sequence). V lost 6 bases and J lost 4; bases outside the gene matches: 6. The CDR3 extends over 15 amino acids. The CDR3 sequence: CASRSLGQYNSPLHF. The CDR3 DNA is TGTGCCAGCAGGAGTCTGGGACAGTATAATTCACCCCTCCACTTT.

This chain uses TRBV10-3 with TRBJ2-7; 7 nucleotides agree with TRBD2. The CDR3 is 14 residues long. V dropped 6 bases and J dropped 6; count of bases not matched to a gene: 11. Germline V gene lookup returns CDR1 ENHRY and CDR2 SYGVKD. Here the CDR3 DNA reads TGTGCCATCAGAGAGGGCCTAGCGGTACCCGAGCAGTACTTC. This codes for CAIREGLAVPEQYF.

This clonotype occurred many times. The chain is built from TRBV7-9 and TRBJ1-2; 8 nucleotides match TRBD1. The CDR3 length is 13 residues. With 5 bases clipped from V and 6 bases from J, the junction kept 5 bases outside the gene matches. The germline CDR1 and CDR2 sequences are SEHNR and FQNEAQ (reference sequence). The CDR3 loop reads CASSPSGGNGYTF. The CDR3 bases are TGTGCCAGCAGCCCGTCAGGGGGCAATGGCTACACCTTC.

This sequence joins TRBV11-3 and TRBJ1-2, with D perhaps matching TRBD1 (5 bases). The CDR3 runs to 13 residues. The V end was cut by 5 bases, the J end by 8 bases, with 15 bases between. CDR1 and CDR2 from the germline V gene are SGHNT and YENEEA. In DNA, the CDR3 is TGTGCCAGCAGCCTTGAGGCGGGACGGGGCTACACCTTC. Protein sequence: CASSLEAGRGYTF.

This clonotype was observed once. A clone one base away is much larger, so this may be a read error. CDR3 in DNA: TGTGCCAGCAGTGACCAGACAGGGCCCAATCAGCCCCAGCATTTT. It translates to CASSDQTGPNQPQHF. V is TRBV2 and J is TRBJ1-5; 7 bases map to TRBD1. Germline loops: CDR1 SNHLY, CDR2 FYNNEI. The CDR3 is 15 amino acids. The V segment lost 3 bases and the J segment 3 bases; nucleotides outside the gene matches: 5.

The chain is built from TRBV7-2 and TRBJ1-6, with unresolved D. Deletions cut 1 base from V and 3 bases from J, with 13 bases between. The CDR3 totals 17 residues. Germline V gives CDR1 SGHTA, CDR2 FQGNSA. CDR3 region: CASSLEVLRVYNSPLHF. DNA for the CDR3: TGTGCCAGCAGCTTAGAGGTGTTACGGGTCTATAATTCACCCCTCCACTTT. Looking up the rest from reference TRBV7-2 and TRBJ1-6 gives the full variable domain: GAGVSQSPSNKVTEKGKDVELRCDPISGHTALYWYRQSLGQGLEFLIYFQGNSAPDKSGLPSDRFSAERTGGSVSTLTIQRTQQEDSAVYLCASSLEVLRVYNSPLHFGNGTRLTVT.

The chain combines TRBV12-3 or TRBV12-4 with TRBJ1-4; 8 nucleotides line up with TRBD1. The junction had 5 bases not matched to a gene; V was cut back by 10 bases and J by 7 bases. This CDR3 region has 12 residues. The CDR3 loop is CATGQGTEKLFF. DNA of the CDR3: TGTGCCACCGGACAGGGTACTGAAAAACTGTTTTTT.

A word on this clonotype: This may come from a read error, since a much larger clone is one base off. This chain uses TRBV12-5 with TRBJ1-2, with D perhaps TRBD1 (6 bases). The CDR3 length is 15 residues. Germline lookup yields CDR1 LGHNT and CDR2 FRNRAP. The CDR3, as DNA: TGTGCCAGCCCACCAGATACAGGGAACATTGACGGCTACACCTTC. Translating it yields CASPPDTGNIDGYTF.

In its sample, this clonotype was seen a few times. The chain links TRBV7-8 to TRBJ2-5; D is unclear. This CDR3 contains 15 residues. Germline assignment: CDR1 SGHVS and CDR2 FQNEAQ. Trimming pared 3 bases from V and 2 bases from J, leaving 13 bases between. The CDR3 nucleotides read TGTGCCAGCAGCTTGGGGTCGGCACTACAAGAGACCCAGTACTTC. Its protein is CASSLGSALQETQYF.